The entry below describes one T cell receptor (beta chain). What it binds is unknown. The data were taken from a study of beta chain features in type 1 diabetes. On average, the one heparinised blood draw given by each donor was 90 to 150 mL. Study-wide results and limits: Moderate yet significant TCRB CDR3 shortening was seen in Type 1 diabetes patients in all four CD4+ subsets.

The CDR3 consists of 15 residues. Germline V CDR1 and CDR2: KGHSH, LQKENI. Trimming took off 0 bases at V and 3 bases at J, with 11 bases between the two ends. As every portion of the isolated RNA was reverse transcribed, the sequencing read expressed TCRB transcripts. TCRdb's copy holds only in-frame clones and misses some; the assay was immunoSEQ multiplex PCR. The sample yields 640,000 or so clones, around 15% seen once. The sample comprised naive CD4+ T cells from blood. The genes are TRBV18 and TRBJ1-2; D uncertain. This receptor was obtained from a man aged 18 to 30 with type 1 diabetes. The CDR3 loop is CASSPPGTADYGYTF. The CDR3 nucleotides are TGTGCCAGCTCACCACCGGGTACTGCTGACTATGGCTACACCTTC.